This TCR beta chain was recorded in a study of metastatic and nonmetastatic thyroid tumors. Study-level information: Blood and tumor or nodule tissue repertoires from malignant and benign thyroid patients were compared.

Per the germline V gene, CDR1 is SGHTA and CDR2 is FQGTGA. The CDR3 has 15 residues. Trimming took 2 bases from V and 9 from J, leaving 17 bases between them. This clone was seen once. Every patient underwent thyroid surgery untreated. In the original analysis: Building a distant-metastasis classifier for papillary thyroid cancer drew on CDR3 differences across clinicopathological groups. MiXCR reprocessed the PCR reads for TCRdb. The V and J calls reflect TCRdb's pipeline rather than the authors' work. The table shows 10,000 to 12,000 clones, with 25% to 35% occurring only once. The sequenced sample consisted of tumor tissue. This chain joins TRBV7-3 and TRBJ2-1; D perhaps matches TRBD2 (7 bases). The origin of this receptor is a male donor with papillary thyroid cancer or a benign thyroid nodule (not recorded which). Some clones in this sample may be carry-over from other donors' samples. CDR3 sequence (DNA): TGTGCCAGCAGCTTATTCGGGTCGGGGGGCGCTGAGCAGTTCTTC. This sequence encodes CASSLFGSGGAEQFF. The entire variable domain, with the rest obtained from reference TRBV7-3 and TRBJ2-1, is as follows: GAGVSQTPSNKVTEKGKYVELRCDPISGHTALYWYRQSLGQGPEFLIYFQGTGAADDSGLPNDRFFAVRPEGSVSTLKIQRTERGDSAVYLCASSLFGSGGAEQFFGPGTRLTVL.